This passage covers 25 T cell receptor beta chains from one sample sequenced in a study of cytotoxic CD8 clonotypes in ibrutinib-treated CLL. Only in-frame clones appear in the TCRdb table, and some are missing; sequencing was by immunoSEQ multiplex PCR. The sample shows just over 200,000 clones, roughly three quarters of them seen only once. The source material was PBMCs, sampled after 12 months of ibrutinib treatment. These receptors were collected from a human donor with chronic lymphocytic leukemia.

The chain has TRBV2 and TRBJ2-3; D unresolved. Trimming pared 0 bases from V and 2 bases from J, leaving 12 bases between. Germline assignment: CDR1 SNHLY and CDR2 FYNNEI. The CDR3 sequence is 16 residues long. The CDR3 nucleotides read TGTGCCAGCAGTGAAGCATGGGCGGCGACCACAGATACGCAGTATTTT. This encodes CASSEAWAATTDTQYF.

The chain combines TRBV10-2 with TRBJ1-2; D gene uncertain. Between the trimmed V and J ends, which lost 0 bases and 5 bases, there was a span of 16 bases. Germline-derived CDR1 and CDR2 are WSHSY and SAAADI. The length of the CDR3 is 16 residues. The CDR3 protein is CASSESMYMEGYGYTF. CDR3 sequence (DNA): TGCGCCAGCAGTGAGTCGATGTATATGGAGGGATATGGCTACACCTTC.

This clone was seen just once. This sequence joins TRBV6-5 and TRBJ2-7; no clear D gene. The CDR3 extends over 15 amino acids. Germline assignment: CDR1 MNHEY and CDR2 SVGAGI. The V end was cut by 0 bases, the J end by 5 bases, with 14 bases between. The CDR3: CASSYSGQFLNEQYF. The CDR3 DNA is TGTGCCAGCAGTTACTCGGGCCAGTTCTTGAACGAGCAGTACTTC.

V gene TRBV21-1 combines with J gene TRBJ1-5; TRBD1, the table's D call, lacks a check against the DNA. TRBV21-1 is listed as a pseudogene. CDR3 size: 17 residues. The CDR3 nucleotides are TGTGCCAGCAGCAAAGAAAGAACAGGGTCTGGCAATCAGCCCCAGCATTTT. Its translation is CASSKERTGSGNQPQHF.

V and J are TRBV15 and TRBJ2-7; D may be TRBD1 (6 bases). This CDR3 contains 13 residues. Trimming shortened V by 3 bases and J by 6 bases, and 12 bases separated the two germline ends. Germline V gene sequence: CDR1 LNHNV, CDR2 YYDKDF (reference sequence). The chain's CDR3 is CATSRAGTPEQYF. The CDR3 DNA is TGTGCCACCAGCAGGGCCGGGACACCCGAGCAGTACTTC.

This chain uses TRBV28 with TRBJ2-3, with TRBD1 matching 8 bases. J lost 4 bases, V lost 8 bases, and 8 bases had no gene match. CDR1 and CDR2 (germline): MDHEN, SYDVKM. This CDR3 has 14 amino acids. The CDR3: CASQGASRADTQYF. For the CDR3, the DNA is TGTGCCAGCCAGGGGGCGAGTAGGGCAGATACGCAGTATTTT.

This clone has only a few counts. The chain joins TRBV25-1 to TRBJ1-2, with D maybe TRBD1 (5 bases). This CDR3 contains 15 residues. The V end lost 4 bases, the J end lost 8 bases, and 20 bases lay between the germline ends. The germline V gene encodes CDR1 MGHDK and CDR2 SYGVNS. The CDR3 loop is CASSGKVGGAWGYTF. DNA of the CDR3: TGTGCCAGCAGTGGTAAGGTCGGCGGGGCTTGGGGCTACACCTTC.

This chain links TRBV4-2 with TRBJ2-2; 7 bases are a match to TRBD2. Germline CDR1 is LGHNA and CDR2 is YNFKEQ. This CDR3 is 18 amino acids long. Trimming cost V 1 base and J 1 base; bases outside gene matches: 9. CDR3 residues: CASSQVLPRGGNTGELFF. The CDR3, as DNA: TGTGCCAGCAGCCAAGTTCTCCCACGCGGGGGGAACACCGGGGAGCTGTTTTTT.

The chain has TRBV7-8 and TRBJ2-5; 11 nucleotides agree with TRBD2. With V trimmed by 1 base and J by 0 bases, 10 bases remained unmatched. Germline CDR1 is SGHVS and CDR2 is FQNEAQ. CDR3 length: 19 residues. DNA of the CDR3: TGTGCCAGCAGCTTAGTCGACCCCCTACTAGCGGGGGACCAAGAGACCCAGTACTTC. Protein: CASSLVDPLLAGDQETQYF.

The chain couples TRBV5-4 to TRBJ1-4; D is possibly TRBD1 (5 bases). Germline values: CDR1 SGHNT, CDR2 YYREEE (reference sequence). V was trimmed by 4 bases and J by 5 bases, leaving 15 bases between them. The CDR3 covers 15 residues. Written as DNA, the CDR3 is TGTGCCAGCAGCGCGCCCGGGGCCAGAAATGAAAAACTGTTTTTT. Its protein product is CASSAPGARNEKLFF.

This clone was found a few times. Other DNA sequences in this sample translate to the same CDR3. This chain links TRBV5-1 with TRBJ2-5; 11 positions match TRBD1. Germline lookup yields CDR1 SGHRS and CDR2 YFSETQ. Losses at the gene ends were 0 bases for V and 2 bases for J; bases not matched to a gene: 3. This CDR3 has 16 residues. CDR3 sequence (DNA): TGCGCCAGCAGCTTGGGTGGGACAGGGGGTCAAGAGACCCAGTACTTC. Translating gives CASSLGGTGGQETQYF.

The V gene is TRBV7-9, the J gene TRBJ1-2; a weak D match, TRBD1 (6 bases). The CDR3 has 16 amino acids. Per germline, CDR1 SEHNR and CDR2 FQNEAQ (reference sequence). V was pared by 1 base and J by 3 bases, with 15 bases between. The CDR3 DNA follows: TGTGCCAGCAGCTTAGTTGCAGGGGACCCTGACTATGGCTACACCTTC. Translation: CASSLVAGDPDYGYTF.

This rearrangement joins TRBV7-2 to TRBJ1-6, with D possibly being TRBD1 (5 bases). The length of the CDR3 is 16 residues. Germline values: CDR1 SGHTA, CDR2 FQGNSA. V was clipped by 1 base and J by 6 bases, with 13 bases between them. CDR3 sequence: CASSLEHSGTNSPLHF. In DNA form, the CDR3 reads TGTGCCAGCAGCTTAGAACATTCCGGGACTAATTCACCCCTCCACTTT.

This clone was detected only a few times. The chain is built from TRBV25-1 and TRBJ1-6; D is unresolved. Germline V gene lookup returns CDR1 MGHDK and CDR2 SYGVNS. The length of the CDR3 is 14 residues. The ends were cut back, 3 bases at V and 0 bases at J, with 3 bases in the middle. CDR3 sequence reads: CASSERSYNSPLHF. The CDR3 DNA reads TGTGCCAGCAGTGAGCGCTCCTATAATTCACCCCTCCACTTT.

The chain uses TRBV28 and TRBJ1-2; D is possibly TRBD1 (5 bases). V was pared by 7 bases and J by 2 bases, with 14 bases between. The CDR3 sequence is 14 residues long. Germline CDR1 reads MDHEN; CDR2 reads SYDVKM. The CDR3 DNA reads as TGTGCCAGCAAATTAGGGGTGGCAAACTATGGCTACACCTTC. This gives the protein CASKLGVANYGYTF.

This clone was recorded a few times. The CDR3 DNA sequence: TGTGCCAGCAGGACATGGCGGGGTGAAGCTTTCTTT. Protein: CASRTWRGEAFF. This rearrangement joins TRBV27 to TRBJ1-1; D uncertain. The ends were cut back, 6 bases at V and 7 bases at J, with 12 bases in the middle. The germline V gene has CDR1 MNHEY and CDR2 SMNVEV (reference sequence). CDR3 length: 12 amino acids.

The chain couples TRBV9 to TRBJ2-5; D might be TRBD2 (5 bases). There are 13 residues in the CDR3. V shed 4 bases and J shed 0 bases, with 7 bases lying between them. Germline V lookup: CDR1 SGDLS, CDR2 YYNGEE. CDR3 DNA: TGTGCCAGCAGCAGGCGGGACCAAGAGACCCAGTACTTC. It is translated as CASSRRDQETQYF. Complete variable domain (other parts from reference TRBV9 and TRBJ2-5): DSGVTQTPKHLITATGQRVTLRCSPRSGDLSVYWYQQSLDQGLQFLIQYYNGEERAKGNILERFSAQQFPDLHSELNLSSLELGDSALYFCASSRRDQETQYFGPGTRLLVL.

This chain joins TRBV29-1 and TRBJ1-1; no firm D call. The germline V gene encodes CDR1 SQVTM and CDR2 ANQGSEA. The length of the CDR3 is 13 residues. V was pared by 5 bases and J by 1 base, with 11 bases between. The CDR3 nucleotides are TGCAGCGTTTCCCCTCGTCGGAACACTGAAGCTTTCTTT. As protein: CSVSPRRNTEAFF.

The rearrangement uses TRBV25-1 and TRBJ1-4; the D is unclear. The CDR3 runs 10 residues. The V gene's germline CDR1 is MGHDK and CDR2 SYGVNS. V lost 3 bases and J lost 7, with 0 bases in between. The CDR3 reads CASSDEKLFF. Here the CDR3 DNA reads TGTGCCAGCAGTGATGAAAAACTGTTTTTT.

The chain joins TRBV4-1 to TRBJ2-7, with 11 nucleotides matching TRBD2. CDR1 MGHRA and CDR2 YSYEKL come from the germline V gene. The CDR3 is 16 residues long. V was pared by 5 bases and J by 3 bases, with 9 bases of the junction left unmatched. In DNA, the CDR3 is TGCGCCAGCAGCTTACAAACTAGCGGGAGAGGCTACGAGCAGTACTTC. Translated: CASSLQTSGRGYEQYF.

V is TRBV19 and J is TRBJ2-7, with a possible D match to TRBD1 (6 bases). The CDR3 length is 15 residues. Germline CDR1 LNHDA, CDR2 SQIVND (reference sequence). V dropped 4 bases and J dropped 3 bases, with 16 bases sitting between them. CDR3 sequence (DNA): TGTGCCAGTAGTACCAACCAGGGGATTATCTACGAGCAGTACTTC. Translated, it gives CASSTNQGIIYEQYF.

This clone was seen a few times. The CDR3 spells CASSLGTGETYEQYF. The CDR3 DNA sequence: TGTGCCAGCAGCTTAGGGACAGGCGAGACCTACGAGCAGTACTTC. The chain is built from TRBV7-3 and TRBJ2-7, with 8 bases fitting TRBD1. CDR3 length: 15 amino acids. In germline, CDR1 is SGHTA, CDR2 FQGTGA. Trimming at V came to 2 bases and at J to 2 bases, leaving 5 bases not matched to a gene.

The rearrangement joins TRBV28 to TRBJ2-6; TRBD1 aligns across 9 bases. V dropped 5 bases and J dropped 0; count of bases not matched to a gene: 14. CDR3 length: 20 amino acids. The V gene's germline CDR1 is MDHEN and CDR2 SYDVKM. The chain's CDR3 is CASSPTLGQTGGSGANVLTF. CDR3 nucleotides: TGTGCCAGCAGTCCCACTCTGGGACAGACAGGGGGCTCTGGGGCCAACGTCCTGACTTTC.

The chain links TRBV6-5 to TRBJ1-5, with a possible D match to TRBD1 (5 bases). Germline V gene data show CDR1 as MNHEY and CDR2 as SVGAGI. The CDR3 has 13 residues. With 6 bases removed from V and 1 base from J, the gap between germline ends came to 7 bases. The CDR3 here is CASRRDSNQPQHF. CDR3 in DNA: TGTGCCAGCAGACGGGACAGCAATCAGCCCCAGCATTTT.

V and J are TRBV4-2 and TRBJ2-5; TRBD2 agrees at 9 bases. The J segment lost 5 bases and the V segment lost 1 base, leaving 11 bases of the junction unmatched. The CDR3 has 17 amino acids. Germline values: CDR1 LGHNA, CDR2 YNFKEQ. CDR3 amino acids: CASSQGPQSAGGETQYF. The CDR3 DNA follows: TGTGCCAGCAGCCAAGGGCCTCAGTCCGCGGGGGGGGAGACCCAGTACTTC.